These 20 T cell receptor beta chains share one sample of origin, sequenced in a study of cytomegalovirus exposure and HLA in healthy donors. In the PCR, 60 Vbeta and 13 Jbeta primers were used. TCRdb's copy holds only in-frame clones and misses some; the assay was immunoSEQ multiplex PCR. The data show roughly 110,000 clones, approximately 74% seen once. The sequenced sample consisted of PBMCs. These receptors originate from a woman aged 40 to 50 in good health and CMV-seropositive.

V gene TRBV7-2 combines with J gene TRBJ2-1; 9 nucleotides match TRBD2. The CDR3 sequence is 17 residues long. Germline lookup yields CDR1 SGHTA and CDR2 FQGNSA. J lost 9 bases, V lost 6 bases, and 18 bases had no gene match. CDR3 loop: CASSPGQVGLAGTEQFF. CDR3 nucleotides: TGTGCCAGCAGTCCCGGACAGGTCGGGCTAGCGGGAACTGAGCAGTTCTTC.

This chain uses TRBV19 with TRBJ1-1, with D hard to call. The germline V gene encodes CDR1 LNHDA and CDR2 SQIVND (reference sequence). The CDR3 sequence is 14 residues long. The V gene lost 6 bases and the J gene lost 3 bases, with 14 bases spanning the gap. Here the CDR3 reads CASRDGGRDTEAFF. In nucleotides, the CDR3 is TGTGCCAGTAGGGACGGAGGGCGCGACACTGAAGCTTTCTTT.

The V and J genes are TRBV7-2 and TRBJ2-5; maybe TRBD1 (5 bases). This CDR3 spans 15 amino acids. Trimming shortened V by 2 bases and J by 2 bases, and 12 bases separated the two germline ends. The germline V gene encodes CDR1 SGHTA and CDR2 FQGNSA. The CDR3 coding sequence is TGTGCCAGCAGCTTACGTACCCGGACACAAGAGACCCAGTACTTC. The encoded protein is CASSLRTRTQETQYF.

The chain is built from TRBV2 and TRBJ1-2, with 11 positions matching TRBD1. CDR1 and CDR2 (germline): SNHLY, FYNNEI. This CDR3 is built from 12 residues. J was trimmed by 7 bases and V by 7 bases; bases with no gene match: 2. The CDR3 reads CASMDRGLGYTF. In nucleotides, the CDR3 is TGTGCCAGCATGGACAGGGGGCTTGGCTACACCTTC.

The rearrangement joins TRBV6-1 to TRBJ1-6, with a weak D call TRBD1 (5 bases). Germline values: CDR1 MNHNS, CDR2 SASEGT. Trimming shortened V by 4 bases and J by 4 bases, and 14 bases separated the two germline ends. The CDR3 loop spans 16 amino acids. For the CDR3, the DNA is TGTGCCAGCAGTGCGTTCGGGAGGGGTTATAATTCACCCCTCCACTTT. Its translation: CASSAFGRGYNSPLHF.

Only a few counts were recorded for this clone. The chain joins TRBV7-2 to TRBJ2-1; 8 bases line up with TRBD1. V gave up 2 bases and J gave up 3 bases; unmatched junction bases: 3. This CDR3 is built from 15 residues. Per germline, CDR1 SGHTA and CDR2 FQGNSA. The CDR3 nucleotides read TGTGCCAGCAGCTTACGACAGGGGCTCTACAATGAGCAGTTCTTC. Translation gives CASSLRQGLYNEQFF.

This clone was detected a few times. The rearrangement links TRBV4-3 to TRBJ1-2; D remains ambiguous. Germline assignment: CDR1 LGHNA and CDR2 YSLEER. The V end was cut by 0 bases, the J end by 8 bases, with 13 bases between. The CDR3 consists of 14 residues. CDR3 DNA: TGCGCCAGCAGCCAAGAAGTTACTCCATTGGGCTACACCTTC. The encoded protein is CASSQEVTPLGYTF.

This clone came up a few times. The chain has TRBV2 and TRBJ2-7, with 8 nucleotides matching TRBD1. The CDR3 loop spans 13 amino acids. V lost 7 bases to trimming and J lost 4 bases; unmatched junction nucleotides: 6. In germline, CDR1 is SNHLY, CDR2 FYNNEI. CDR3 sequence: CASNPGGIYEQYF. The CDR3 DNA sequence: TGTGCCAGCAACCCAGGGGGCATTTACGAGCAGTACTTC.

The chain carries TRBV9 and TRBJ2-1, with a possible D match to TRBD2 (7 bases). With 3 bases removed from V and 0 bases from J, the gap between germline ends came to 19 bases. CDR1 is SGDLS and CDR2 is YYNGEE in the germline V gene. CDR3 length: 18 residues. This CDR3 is CASSERGGGTPSYNEQFF. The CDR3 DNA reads TGTGCCAGCAGCGAACGAGGGGGGGGCACCCCCTCCTACAATGAGCAGTTCTTC.

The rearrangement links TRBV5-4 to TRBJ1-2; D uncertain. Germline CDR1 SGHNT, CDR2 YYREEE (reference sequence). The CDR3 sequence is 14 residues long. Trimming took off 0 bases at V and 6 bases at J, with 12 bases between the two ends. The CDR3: CASSLGRLSDGYTF. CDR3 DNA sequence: TGTGCCAGCAGCTTGGGGAGGCTGAGCGATGGCTACACCTTC.

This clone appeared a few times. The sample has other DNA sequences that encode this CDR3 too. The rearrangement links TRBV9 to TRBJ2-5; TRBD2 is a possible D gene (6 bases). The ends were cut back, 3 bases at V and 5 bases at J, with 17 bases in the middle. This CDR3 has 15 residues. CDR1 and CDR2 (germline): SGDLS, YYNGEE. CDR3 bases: TGTGCCAGCAGCGCCCTGACTAGTCTGCGGGAGACCCAGTACTTC. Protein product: CASSALTSLRETQYF.

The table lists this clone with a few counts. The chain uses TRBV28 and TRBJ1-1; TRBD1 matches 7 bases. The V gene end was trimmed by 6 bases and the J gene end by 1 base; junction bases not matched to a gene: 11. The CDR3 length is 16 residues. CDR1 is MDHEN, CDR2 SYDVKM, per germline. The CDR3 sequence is CASSLGTALGNTEAFF. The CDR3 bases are TGTGCCAGCAGCCTCGGGACAGCCCTAGGGAACACTGAAGCTTTCTTT.

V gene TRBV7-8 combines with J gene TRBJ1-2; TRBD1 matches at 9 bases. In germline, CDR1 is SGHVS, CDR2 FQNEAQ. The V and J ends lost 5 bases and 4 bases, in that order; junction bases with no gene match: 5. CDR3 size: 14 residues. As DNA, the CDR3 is TGTGCCAGCAGCCGGGGACAGGGAGGCTATGGCTACACCTTC. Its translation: CASSRGQGGYGYTF. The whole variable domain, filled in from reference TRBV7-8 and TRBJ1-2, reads GAGVSQSPRYKVAKRGQDVALRCDPISGHVSLFWYQQALGQGPEFLTYFQNEAQLDKSGLPSDRFFAERPEGSVSTLKIQRTQQEDSAVYLCASSRGQGGYGYTFGSGTRLTVV.

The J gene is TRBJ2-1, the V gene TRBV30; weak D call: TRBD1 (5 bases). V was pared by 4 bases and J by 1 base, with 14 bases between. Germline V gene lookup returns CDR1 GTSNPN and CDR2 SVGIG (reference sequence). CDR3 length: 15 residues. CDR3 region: CAWNPRVSSYNEQFF. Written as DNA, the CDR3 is TGTGCCTGGAACCCCAGGGTTTCTTCCTACAATGAGCAGTTCTTC.

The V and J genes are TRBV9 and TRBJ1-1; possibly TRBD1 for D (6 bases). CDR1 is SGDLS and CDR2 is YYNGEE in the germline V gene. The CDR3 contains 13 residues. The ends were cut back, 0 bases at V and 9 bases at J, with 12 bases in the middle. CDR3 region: CASSVDPQGQAFF. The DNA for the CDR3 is TGTGCCAGCAGCGTAGACCCACAGGGACAAGCTTTCTTT.

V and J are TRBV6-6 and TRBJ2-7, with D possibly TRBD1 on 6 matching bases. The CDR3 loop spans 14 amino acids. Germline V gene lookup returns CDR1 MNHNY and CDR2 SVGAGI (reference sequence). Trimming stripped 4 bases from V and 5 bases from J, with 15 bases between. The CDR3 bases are TGTGCCAGCAGTTCACAGGGTAACCGGAACGAGCAGTACTTC. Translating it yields CASSSQGNRNEQYF.

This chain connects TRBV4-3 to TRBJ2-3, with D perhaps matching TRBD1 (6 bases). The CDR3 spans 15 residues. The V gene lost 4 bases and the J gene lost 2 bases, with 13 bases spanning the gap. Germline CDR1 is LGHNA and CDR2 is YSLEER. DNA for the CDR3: TGCGCCAGCAGCCGACGACAGGACCCCACAGATACGCAGTATTTT. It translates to CASSRRQDPTDTQYF.

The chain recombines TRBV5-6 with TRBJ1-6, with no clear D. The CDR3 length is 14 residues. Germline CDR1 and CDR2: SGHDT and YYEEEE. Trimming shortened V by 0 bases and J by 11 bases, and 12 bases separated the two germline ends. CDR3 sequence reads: CASSLGGRFTPLHF. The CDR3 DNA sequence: TGTGCCAGCAGCTTGGGCGGGAGATTTACACCCCTCCACTTT.

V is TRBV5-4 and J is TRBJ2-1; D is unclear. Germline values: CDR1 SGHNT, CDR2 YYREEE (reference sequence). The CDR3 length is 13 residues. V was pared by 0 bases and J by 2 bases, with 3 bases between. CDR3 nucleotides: TGTGCCAGCAGCTTGGCAACCTACAATGAGCAGTTCTTC. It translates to CASSLATYNEQFF.

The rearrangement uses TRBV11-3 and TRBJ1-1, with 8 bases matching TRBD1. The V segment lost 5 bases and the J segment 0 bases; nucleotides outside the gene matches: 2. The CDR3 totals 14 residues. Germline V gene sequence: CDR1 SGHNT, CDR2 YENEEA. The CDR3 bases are TGTGCCAGCAGCCGGACAGGGATGAACACTGAAGCTTTCTTT. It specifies CASSRTGMNTEAFF.